This T cell receptor (beta chain) appears in the sequencing data of a study of vaccination and CD4 T cells after COVID-19. As for the study in general: Overlapping spike pools from SARS-CoV-2 and HCoV-NL63, HCoV-OC43 and HCoV-229E served as culture stimuli. Cultures that served as controls received a CEFX pool, an HIV-1 Nef pool, or no peptide. Study-wide results and caveats: The appearance of a median about 86% of reactive clones in convalescent patients occurred only post-vaccination. Spike mono-reactivity marked 304 of 307 vaccine-specific clones in convalescent patients.

CDR3 length equals 12 residues. V lost 5 bases to trimming and J lost 12 bases, with 17 bases between them. Treatment noted: approximately nine-day PBMC culture with coronavirus spike peptide pools or control peptides (ViraFEST assay). Only a few counts were recorded for this clonotype. As yet, its antigen is unknown. With the Oncomine TCR Beta short-read assay, DNA from cultured CD4+ T cells was sequenced. Each CDR3 protein is one row after TCRdb ran MiXCR on the PCR reads. Among 7,500 to 10,000 distinct CDR3 sequences listed, around 70% were seen once. The sequenced sample consisted of CD4+ T cells from blood, cultured in vitro. This clonotype originated in a human donor who had recovered from COVID-19. This chain links TRBV12-3 or TRBV12-4 with TRBJ2-7, with D possibly being TRBD1 (6 bases). In nucleotides, the CDR3 is TGTGCCAGCAGTCTACAGGGAAAGGAGTCGTACTTC. Protein: CASSLQGKESYF.